This TCR beta chain was retrieved from a study of blood T cell repertoires in COVID-19. Across the study: The origin of the acute and convalescent COVID-19 samples was the United States, Italy and Spain.

V shed 3 bases, J shed 5 bases, and the junction held 15 bases outside the gene matches. The CDR3 spans 18 residues. Germline CDR1 and CDR2: KGHSH and LQKENI. Original data processing: Reference gene primer amplification gave nucleated cell count estimates. The assay was immunoSEQ multiplex PCR, and TCRdb's table has in-frame clones only and misses some. V, J and clone size derive from that table, while D and trimming were established from the DNA sequence. Of about 180,000 clones in the sample, 87% were seen once. Sequencing was done on a sample of peripheral blood. This chain joins TRBV18 and TRBJ1-4; TRBD1 agrees at 7 bases. The origin of this receptor is a woman between 45 and 65 years old with acute or convalescent COVID-19. The CDR3 DNA reads TGTGCCAGCTCACCTCGGGACAGTTTCCTCCTTCGGAATGAAAAACTGTTTTTT. Amino acid sequence: CASSPRDSFLLRNEKLFF.